This TCR beta chain appears in the sequencing data of a study of technical replicates of blood from several donors. This CDR3 is built from 11 residues. Germline V lookup: CDR1 MNHEY, CDR2 SVGAGI. Trimming stripped 7 bases from V and 7 bases from J, with 7 bases between. Only in-frame clones appear in the TCRdb table, and some are missing; sequencing was by immunoSEQ multiplex PCR. This sample has more than 80,000 clones, with around 96% found just once. The rearrangement links TRBV6-5 to TRBJ1-4; a possible D gene is TRBD1 (5 bases). This TCR came from a human donor in good health. The sample was T cells isolated from PBMCs. The CDR3 nucleotides are TGTGCCAGCACCGGGGGTGAAAAACTGTTTTTT. It encodes CASTGGEKLFF.